The 20 T cell receptor beta chains presented below share a single source sample, sequenced in a study of CD8 T cells in ankylosing spondylitis. General study points: Seemingly characteristic of ankylosing spondylitis blood was a TCR beta motif consisting of roughly 8 highly homologous variants.

These receptors are not linked to any known antigen. One entry per CDR3 protein results from TCRdb running MiXCR on the 5' RACE reads. The sample carries 750,000 to 850,000 distinct CDR3 sequences, 10% to 15% recorded once. Sequencing was performed on blood, either unsorted or a sorted T cell fraction (not recorded which). These receptors were collected from a male donor with ankylosing spondylitis.

At least ten counts were recorded for this clonotype. V usage is TRBV2 and J usage is TRBJ2-1; D remains unclear. The CDR3 covers 12 residues. V was cut by 7 bases and J by 6 bases, with 10 bases left in between. Germline V gene lookup returns CDR1 SNHLY and CDR2 FYNNEI. CDR3 protein: CASNEALNEQFF. DNA for the CDR3: TGTGCCAGCAACGAAGCCCTCAATGAGCAGTTCTTC.

A few counts support this clonotype. The rearrangement joins TRBV5-6 to TRBJ2-5; D gene uncertain. CDR3 length: 13 residues. The germline V gene has CDR1 SGHDT and CDR2 YYEEEE. Trimming cost V 7 bases and J 7 bases, with 17 bases left between them. The CDR3 is CASSAALKGTQYF. The CDR3 bases are TGTGCCAGCTCTGCCGCCCTAAAAGGGACCCAGTACTTC.

The genes are TRBV3-1 and TRBJ2-1, with D uncertain. This CDR3 is 11 amino acids long. The germline V gene encodes CDR1 LGHDT and CDR2 YNNKEL (reference sequence). V lost 1 base, J lost 8 bases, and 3 bases lay in between. For the CDR3, the DNA is TGTGCCAGCAGCCAAGTACATGAGCAGTTCTTC. Its protein is CASSQVHEQFF.

The rearrangement uses TRBV10-2 and TRBJ2-3, with TRBD2 identical over 7 bases. Germline CDR1 is WSHSY and CDR2 is SAAADI. The J segment lost 4 bases and the V segment lost 8 bases, leaving 3 bases of the junction unmatched. The CDR3 contains 12 residues. CDR3: CASGRAADTQYF. The CDR3 DNA follows: TGCGCCAGCGGGAGGGCCGCAGATACGCAGTATTTT.

This clonotype was counted only a few times. The J gene is TRBJ1-1, the V gene TRBV6-4, with TRBD1 as a possible D gene (5 bases). Trimming cost V 6 bases and J 6 bases, with 14 bases left between them. The length of the CDR3 is 13 residues. Germline V gene data show CDR1 as MRHNA and CDR2 as SNTAGT. CDR3 in amino acids: CASSPGLRAEAFF. The CDR3 nucleotides are TGTGCCAGCAGCCCAGGGTTGCGGGCTGAAGCTTTCTTT.

The rearrangement links TRBV27 to TRBJ1-1; D ambiguous. The V and J ends lost 2 bases and 11 bases respectively, with 18 bases between them. Germline V gives CDR1 MNHEY, CDR2 SMNVEV (reference sequence). CDR3 length equals 14 residues. The CDR3 DNA sequence: TGTGCCAGCAGTTTAAACCCTCGGGATGTACGGGCTTTCTTT. This gives the protein CASSLNPRDVRAFF.

The rearrangement links TRBV24-1 to TRBJ1-4; TRBD1 is a possible D gene (6 bases). With 3 bases removed from V and 8 bases from J, the gap between germline ends came to 18 bases. In germline, CDR1 is KGHDR, CDR2 SFDVKD. The length of the CDR3 is 16 residues. The CDR3 is CATSDPRGGAGEKLFF. CDR3 bases: TGTGCCACCAGTGATCCGAGGGGGGGCGCCGGGGAAAAACTGTTTTTT.

This clonotype was observed at least ten times. The CDR3 protein is CASSDPYNEQFF. CDR3 nucleotides: TGTGCCAGCAGTGACCCCTACAATGAGCAGTTCTTC. The V and J genes are TRBV12-3 or TRBV12-4 and TRBJ2-1; no clear D. Trimming removed 5 bases from V and 2 bases from J, with 4 bases in between. The CDR3 length is 12 residues.

The J gene is TRBJ2-7, the V gene TRBV30; no clear D. Looked up from germline, CDR1 is GTSNPN and CDR2 is SVGIG (reference sequence). V shed 4 bases and J shed 2 bases, with 15 bases lying between them. CDR3 length: 14 amino acids. The CDR3 DNA follows: TGTGCCTGGAATGGACGGTCGAAAACCTACGAGCAGTACTTC. Translation gives CAWNGRSKTYEQYF.

In this sample, this clonotype turned up a few times. The chain couples TRBV5-1 to TRBJ2-7; 8 nucleotides align to TRBD2. The V gene end was trimmed by 3 bases and the J gene end by 5 bases; junction bases not matched to a gene: 7. Germline CDR1 and CDR2: SGHRS and YFSETQ. This CDR3 region has 14 residues. CDR3 residues: CASSWGGGIDEQYF. CDR3 nucleotide sequence: TGCGCCAGCAGCTGGGGCGGGGGGATAGACGAGCAGTACTTC.

The chain combines TRBV20-1 with TRBJ2-3; no definite D call. The germline V gene has CDR1 DFQATT and CDR2 SNEGSKA (reference sequence). The CDR3 length is 12 residues. V was pared by 0 bases and J by 5 bases, with 6 bases between. The CDR3 loop reads CSARDSRDTQYF. The DNA of the CDR3 is TGCAGTGCTAGAGATTCGAGAGATACGCAGTATTTT.

The chain links TRBV6-2 or TRBV6-3 to TRBJ1-1, with D maybe TRBD1 (6 bases). This CDR3 has 16 amino acids. With 6 bases removed from V and 5 bases from J, the gap between germline ends came to 22 bases. Germline assignment: CDR1 MNHEY and CDR2 SVGEGT. CDR3 residues: CASSHWGGRVRTEAFF. In DNA, the CDR3 is TGTGCCAGCAGCCACTGGGGGGGCCGGGTACGTACTGAAGCTTTCTTT.

This clonotype was counted ten times or more. The chain joins TRBV12-3 or TRBV12-4 to TRBJ2-7; no clear D. This CDR3 is built from 11 residues. The V gene lost 8 bases and the J gene lost 0 bases, with 5 bases spanning the gap. The DNA for the CDR3 is TGTGCCAGCGGGCCCTCCTACGAGCAGTACTTC. Its translation: CASGPSYEQYF.

The table lists this clonotype with a count of one. J is TRBJ1-4 and V is TRBV15; possible D gene TRBD1, 6 bases. The CDR3 has 15 amino acids. The germline V gene encodes CDR1 LNHNV and CDR2 YYDKDF (reference sequence). V lost 5 bases, J lost 3 bases, and 13 bases lay in between. The CDR3, as DNA: TGTGCCACCAGCTCGGCGGGGGCGGCTAATGAAAAACTGTTTTTT. Translated, it gives CATSSAGAANEKLFF.

The chain combines TRBV24-1 with TRBJ2-1; 7 bases map to TRBD2. The ends lost 3 bases at V and 15 bases at J; junction bases unmatched: 7. CDR1 is KGHDR, CDR2 SFDVKD, per germline. This CDR3 spans 12 amino acids. Here the CDR3 reads CATSDPSGGTFF. CDR3 in DNA: TGTGCCACCAGTGATCCTAGCGGAGGTACGTTCTTC.

The chain has TRBV4-2 and TRBJ1-2; D is unclear. CDR3 size: 14 residues. Germline CDR1 and CDR2: LGHNA and YNFKEQ. V was trimmed by 1 base and J by 3 bases, leaving 9 bases between them. The CDR3 DNA is TGTGCCAGCAGCCAAGGAGGAGAGGACTATGGCTACACCTTC. Amino acid sequence: CASSQGGEDYGYTF.

This clonotype came up a few times. This chain uses TRBV7-2 with TRBJ2-1; no clear D gene. The CDR3 has 12 residues. Deletions cut 4 bases from V and 7 bases from J, with 8 bases between. The V gene's germline CDR1 is SGHTA and CDR2 FQGNSA. CDR3 sequence: CASSSYRNEQFF. CDR3 nucleotides: TGTGCCAGCAGCTCCTACCGGAATGAGCAGTTCTTC.

V is TRBV29-1 and J is TRBJ2-2, with unresolved D. Germline V gives CDR1 SQVTM, CDR2 ANQGSEA. The CDR3 is made up of 12 amino acids. The V end was cut by 6 bases, the J end by 7 bases, with 12 bases between. CDR3 residues: CSVGPTFGELFF. In nucleotides, the CDR3 is TGCAGCGTCGGACCGACGTTCGGGGAGCTGTTTTTT.

This clonotype has only a few counts. The chain couples TRBV9 to TRBJ1-4, with unresolved D. The germline gives CDR1 SGDLS, CDR2 YYNGEE. With 3 bases removed from V and 3 bases from J, the gap between germline ends came to 9 bases. The CDR3 consists of 14 residues. The CDR3 reads CASSAFGPNEKLFF. CDR3 bases: TGTGCCAGCAGCGCCTTTGGGCCTAATGAAAAACTGTTTTTT.

The table lists this clonotype with a few counts. V and J are TRBV7-8 and TRBJ2-7; 7 nucleotides match TRBD2. V lost 7 bases to trimming and J lost 3 bases; unmatched junction nucleotides: 12. Germline CDR1 is SGHVS and CDR2 is FQNEAQ. The CDR3 contains 15 residues. CDR3 residues: CASTNGAGVLYEQYF. The CDR3 region has the DNA TGTGCCAGCACCAACGGCGCGGGGGTCCTCTACGAGCAGTACTTC.